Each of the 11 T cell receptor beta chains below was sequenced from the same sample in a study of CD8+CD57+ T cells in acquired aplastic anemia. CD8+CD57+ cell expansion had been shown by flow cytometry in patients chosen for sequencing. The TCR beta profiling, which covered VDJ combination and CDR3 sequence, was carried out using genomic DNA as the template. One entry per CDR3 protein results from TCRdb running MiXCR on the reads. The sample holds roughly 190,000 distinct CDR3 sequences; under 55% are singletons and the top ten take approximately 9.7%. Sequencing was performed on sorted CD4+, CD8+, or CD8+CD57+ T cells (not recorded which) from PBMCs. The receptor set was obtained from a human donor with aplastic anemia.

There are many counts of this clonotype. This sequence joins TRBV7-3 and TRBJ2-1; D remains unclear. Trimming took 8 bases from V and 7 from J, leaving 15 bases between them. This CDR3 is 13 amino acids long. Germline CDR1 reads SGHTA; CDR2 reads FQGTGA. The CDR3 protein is CASAPLLQNEQFF. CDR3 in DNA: TGTGCCAGCGCCCCCTTACTCCAAAATGAGCAGTTCTTC.

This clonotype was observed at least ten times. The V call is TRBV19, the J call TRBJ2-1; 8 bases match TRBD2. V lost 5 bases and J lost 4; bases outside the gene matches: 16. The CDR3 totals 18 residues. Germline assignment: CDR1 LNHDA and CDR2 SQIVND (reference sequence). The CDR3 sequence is CASSAPGSGSLNYNEQFF. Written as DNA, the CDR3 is TGTGCCAGTAGTGCACCGGGGAGCGGGAGCCTCAATTACAATGAGCAGTTCTTC.

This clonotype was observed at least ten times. The CDR3 nucleotides are TGTGCCAGCACTCTAGGACAGGGAAATTCACCCCTCCACTTT. Protein: CASTLGQGNSPLHF. The genes are TRBV2 and TRBJ1-6; 8 bases align to TRBD1. With 7 bases clipped from V and 7 bases from J, the junction kept 6 bases outside the gene matches. CDR1 and CDR2 from the germline V gene are SNHLY and FYNNEI. This CDR3 contains 14 residues. The variable domain in full, completed from reference TRBV2 and TRBJ1-6, reads EPEVTQTPSHQVTQMGQEVILRCVPISNHLYFYWYRQILGQKVEFLVSFYNNEISEKSEIFDDQFSVERPDGSNFTLKIRSTKLEDSAMYFCASTLGQGNSPLHFGNGTRLTVT.

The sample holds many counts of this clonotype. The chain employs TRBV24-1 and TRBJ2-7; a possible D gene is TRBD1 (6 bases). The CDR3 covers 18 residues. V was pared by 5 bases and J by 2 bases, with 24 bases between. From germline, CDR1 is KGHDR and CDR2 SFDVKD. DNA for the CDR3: TGTGCCACCAGTGCCGAAAGCTGGGGGCAGGGCACCGCCTACGAGCAGTACTTC. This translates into CATSAESWGQGTAYEQYF.

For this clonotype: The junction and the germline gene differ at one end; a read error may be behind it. The CDR3: CASSFGLAGPSSYERCF. The CDR3 coding sequence is TGTGCCAGCAGCTTTGGACTAGCGGGGCCCTCATCCTACGAGCGGTGCTTC. The chain recombines TRBV5-4 with TRBJ2-7; 12 positions agree with TRBD2. The CDR3 extends over 17 amino acids. Germline values: CDR1 SGHNT, CDR2 YYREEE (reference sequence).

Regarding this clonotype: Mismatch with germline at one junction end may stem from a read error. CDR3 sequence (DNA): TGTGCTAGCAGCAGAGGGGGGACAGGGGATAGCTACACCTTC. Translated: CASSRGGTGDSYTF. The chain carries TRBV7-7 and TRBJ1-2; 10 bases align to TRBD1. CDR3 length: 14 residues. Germline CDR1 reads SSHAT; CDR2 reads FNYEAQ (reference sequence).

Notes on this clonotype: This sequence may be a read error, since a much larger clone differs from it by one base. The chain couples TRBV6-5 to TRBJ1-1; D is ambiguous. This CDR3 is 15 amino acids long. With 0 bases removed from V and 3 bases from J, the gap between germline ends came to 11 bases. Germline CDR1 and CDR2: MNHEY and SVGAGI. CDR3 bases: TGTGCCAGCAGTTACTCGTGGGTCCGGGACACTGAAGCTTTCTTT. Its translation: CASSYSWVRDTEAFF.

The CDR3 sequence: CASSPALAGVNEQFF. The DNA for the CDR3 is TGTGCCAGCAGCCCTGCTCTGGCGGGAGTCAATGAGCAGTTCTTC. The chain is built from TRBV4-2 and TRBJ2-1, with 7 bases matching TRBD2. The germline CDR1 and CDR2 sequences are LGHNA and YNFKEQ. This CDR3 is built from 15 residues. V shed 4 bases and J 6 bases; nucleotides not matched to a gene: 9.

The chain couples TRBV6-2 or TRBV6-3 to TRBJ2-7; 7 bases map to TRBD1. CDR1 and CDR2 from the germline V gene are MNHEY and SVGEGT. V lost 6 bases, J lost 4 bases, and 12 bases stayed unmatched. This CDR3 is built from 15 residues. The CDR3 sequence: CASRSPRGQSYEQYF. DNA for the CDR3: TGTGCCAGCAGAAGCCCTAGGGGGCAATCATACGAGCAGTACTTC.

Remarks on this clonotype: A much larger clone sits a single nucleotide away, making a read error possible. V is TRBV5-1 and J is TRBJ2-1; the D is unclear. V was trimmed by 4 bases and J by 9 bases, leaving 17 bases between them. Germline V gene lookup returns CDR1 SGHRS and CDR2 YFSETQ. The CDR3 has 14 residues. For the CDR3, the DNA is TGCGCCAGCAGCCTACGCGAAGTACCCGGTGAGCAGTTCTTC. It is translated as CASSLREVPGEQFF.

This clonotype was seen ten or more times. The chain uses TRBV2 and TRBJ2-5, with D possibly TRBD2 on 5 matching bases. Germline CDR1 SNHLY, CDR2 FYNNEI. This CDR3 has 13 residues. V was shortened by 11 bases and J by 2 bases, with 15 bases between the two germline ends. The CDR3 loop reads CAGRRTRQETQYF. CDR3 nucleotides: TGTGCCGGGCGCAGGACTCGACAAGAGACCCAGTACTTC.